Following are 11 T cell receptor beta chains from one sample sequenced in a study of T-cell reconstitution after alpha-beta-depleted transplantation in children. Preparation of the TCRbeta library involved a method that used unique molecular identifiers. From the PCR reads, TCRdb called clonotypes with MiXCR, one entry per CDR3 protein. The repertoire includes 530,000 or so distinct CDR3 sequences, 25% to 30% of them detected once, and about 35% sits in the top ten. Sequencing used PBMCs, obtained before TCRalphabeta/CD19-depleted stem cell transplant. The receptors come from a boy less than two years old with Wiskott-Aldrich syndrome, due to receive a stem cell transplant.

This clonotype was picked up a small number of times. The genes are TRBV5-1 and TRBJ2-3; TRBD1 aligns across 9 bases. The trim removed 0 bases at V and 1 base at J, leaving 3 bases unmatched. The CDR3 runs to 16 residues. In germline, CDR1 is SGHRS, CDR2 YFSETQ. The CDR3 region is CASSLVQGAGTDTQYF. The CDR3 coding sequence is TGCGCCAGCAGCTTGGTACAGGGGGCTGGCACAGATACGCAGTATTTT. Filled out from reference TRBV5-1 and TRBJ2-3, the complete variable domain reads KAGVTQTPRYLIKTRGQQVTLSCSPISGHRSVSWYQQTPGQGLQFLFEYFSETQRNKGNFPGRFSGRQFSNSRSEMNVSTLELGDSALYLCASSLVQGAGTDTQYFGPGTRLTVL.

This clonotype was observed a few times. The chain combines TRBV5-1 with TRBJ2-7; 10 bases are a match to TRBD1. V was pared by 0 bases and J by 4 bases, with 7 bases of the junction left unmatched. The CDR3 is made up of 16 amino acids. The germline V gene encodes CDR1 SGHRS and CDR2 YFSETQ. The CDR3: CASSLAGTGAWYEQYF. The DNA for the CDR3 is TGCGCCAGCAGCTTGGCCGGGACAGGGGCCTGGTACGAGCAGTACTTC.

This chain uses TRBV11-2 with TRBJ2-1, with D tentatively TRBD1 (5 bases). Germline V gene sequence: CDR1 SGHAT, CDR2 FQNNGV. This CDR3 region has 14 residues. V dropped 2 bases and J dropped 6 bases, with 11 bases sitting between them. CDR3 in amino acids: CASSLNYRRNEQFF. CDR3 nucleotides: TGTGCCAGCAGCTTAAATTACAGGCGCAATGAGCAGTTCTTC. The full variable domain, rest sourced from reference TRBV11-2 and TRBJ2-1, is EAGVAQSPRYKIIEKRQSVAFWCNPISGHATLYWYQQILGQGPKLLIQFQNNGVVDDSQLPKDRFSAERLKGVDSTLKIQPAKLEDSAVYLCASSLNYRRNEQFFGPGTRLTVL.

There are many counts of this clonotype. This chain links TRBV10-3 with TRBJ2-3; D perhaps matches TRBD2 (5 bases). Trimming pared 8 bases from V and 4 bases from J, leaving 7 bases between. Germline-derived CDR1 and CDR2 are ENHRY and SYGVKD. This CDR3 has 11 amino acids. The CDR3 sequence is CAISGSDTQYF. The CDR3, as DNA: TGTGCCATCTCGGGGTCAGATACGCAGTATTTT.

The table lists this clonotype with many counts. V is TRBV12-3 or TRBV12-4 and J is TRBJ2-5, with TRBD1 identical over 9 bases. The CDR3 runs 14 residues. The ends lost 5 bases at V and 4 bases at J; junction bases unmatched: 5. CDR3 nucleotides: TGTGCCAGCAGTCTTCGACAGGGGGGAGAGACCCAGTACTTC. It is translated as CASSLRQGGETQYF.

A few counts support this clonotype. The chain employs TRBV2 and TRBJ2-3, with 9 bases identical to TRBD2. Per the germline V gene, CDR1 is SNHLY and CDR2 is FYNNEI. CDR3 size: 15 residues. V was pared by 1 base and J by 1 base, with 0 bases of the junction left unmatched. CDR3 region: CASSEGGGGTDTQYF. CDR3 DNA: TGTGCCAGCAGTGAAGGCGGGGGGGGCACAGATACGCAGTATTTT. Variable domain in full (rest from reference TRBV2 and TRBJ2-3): EPEVTQTPSHQVTQMGQEVILRCVPISNHLYFYWYRQILGQKVEFLVSFYNNEISEKSEIFDDQFSVERPDGSNFTLKIRSTKLEDSAMYFCASSEGGGGTDTQYFGPGTRLTVL.

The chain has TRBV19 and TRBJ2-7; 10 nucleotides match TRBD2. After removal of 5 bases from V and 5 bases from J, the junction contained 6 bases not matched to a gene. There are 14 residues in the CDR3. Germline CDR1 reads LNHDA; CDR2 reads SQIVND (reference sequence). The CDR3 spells CASSAGTSVHEQYF. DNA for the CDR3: TGTGCCAGTAGTGCCGGGACTAGCGTACACGAGCAGTACTTC. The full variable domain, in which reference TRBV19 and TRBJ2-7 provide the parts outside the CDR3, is DGGITQSPKYLFRKEGQNVTLSCEQNLNHDAMYWYRQDPGQGLRLIYYSQIVNDFQKGDIAEGYSVSREKKESFPLTVTSAQKNPTAFYLCASSAGTSVHEQYFGPGTRLTVT.

The CDR3 loop is CATSDWVAGTGEQFF. In DNA, the CDR3 is TGTGCCACCAGTGATTGGGTAGCAGGAACTGGCGAGCAGTTCTTC. The chain uses TRBV24-1 and TRBJ2-1; no definite D call. With 2 bases removed from V and 10 bases from J, the gap between germline ends came to 17 bases. Germline V gene lookup returns CDR1 KGHDR and CDR2 SFDVKD. CDR3 length equals 15 residues.

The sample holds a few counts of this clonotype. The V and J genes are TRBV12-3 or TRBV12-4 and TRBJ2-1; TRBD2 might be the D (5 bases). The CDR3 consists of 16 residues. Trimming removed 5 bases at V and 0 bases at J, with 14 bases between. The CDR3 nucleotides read TGTGCCAGCAGTGGAATAGCGAAGAGCTCCTACAATGAGCAGTTCTTC. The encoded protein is CASSGIAKSSYNEQFF.

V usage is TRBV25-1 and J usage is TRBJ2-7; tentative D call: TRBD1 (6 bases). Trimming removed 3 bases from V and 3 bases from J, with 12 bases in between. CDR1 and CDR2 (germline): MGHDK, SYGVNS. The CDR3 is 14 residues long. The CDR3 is CASSETGYSYEQYF. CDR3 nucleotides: TGTGCCAGCAGTGAGACAGGTTATAGCTACGAGCAGTACTTC.

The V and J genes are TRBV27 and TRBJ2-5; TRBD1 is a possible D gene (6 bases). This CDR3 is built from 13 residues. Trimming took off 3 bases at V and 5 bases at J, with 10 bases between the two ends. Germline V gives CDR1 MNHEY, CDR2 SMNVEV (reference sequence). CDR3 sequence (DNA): TGTGCCAGCAGTTTTGCGAGGGGGGAGACCCAGTACTTC. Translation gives CASSFARGETQYF.